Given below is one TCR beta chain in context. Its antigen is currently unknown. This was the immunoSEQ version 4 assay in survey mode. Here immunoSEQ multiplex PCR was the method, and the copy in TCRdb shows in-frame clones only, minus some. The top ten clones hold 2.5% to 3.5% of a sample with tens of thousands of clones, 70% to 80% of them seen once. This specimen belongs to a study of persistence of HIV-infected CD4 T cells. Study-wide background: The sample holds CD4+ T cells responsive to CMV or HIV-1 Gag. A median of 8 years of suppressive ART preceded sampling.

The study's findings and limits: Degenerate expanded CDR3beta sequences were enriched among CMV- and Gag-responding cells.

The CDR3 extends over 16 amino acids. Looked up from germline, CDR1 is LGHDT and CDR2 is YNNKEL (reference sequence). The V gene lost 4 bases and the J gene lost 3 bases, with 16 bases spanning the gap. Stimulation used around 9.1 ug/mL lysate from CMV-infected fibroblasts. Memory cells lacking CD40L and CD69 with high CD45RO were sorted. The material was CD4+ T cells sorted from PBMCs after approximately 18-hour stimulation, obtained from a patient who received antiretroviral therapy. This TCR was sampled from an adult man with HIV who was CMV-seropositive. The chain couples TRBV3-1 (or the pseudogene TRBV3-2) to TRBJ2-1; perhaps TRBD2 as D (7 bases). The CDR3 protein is CASSPGGGGRYNEQFF. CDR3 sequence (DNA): TGTGCCAGCAGCCCCGGGGGCGGGGGACGCTACAATGAGCAGTTCTTC.